This TCR beta chain was observed in a study of OX40 agonist ivuxolimab in advanced cancers. For the study at large: Patients received ivuxolimab, an agonistic anti-OX40 (CD134) antibody. Each patient was given ivuxolimab into a vein every 2 weeks, at 0.01 to 10 mg/kg. Those treated in dose escalation had hepatocellular carcinoma, melanoma, renal cell cancer or head and neck cancer. Study findings and constraints: Normalized T-cell clonal expansion was also low in some nonresponders.

Sequencing used immunoSEQ multiplex PCR; TCRdb keeps in-frame clones, though not all of them. Found here are 79,000 or so clones, about 90% of them singletons; the top ten hold under 2%. With regard to this clone: What it recognizes is unknown.

Trimming shortened V by 1 base and J by 2 bases, and 0 bases separated the two germline ends. There are 13 residues in the CDR3. In germline, CDR1 is SGHAT, CDR2 FQNNGV. The clonotype was recovered from an adult with an advanced solid tumor such as melanoma, head and neck, liver or kidney cancer. The specimen was CD4+ or CD8+ T cells sorted from blood, collected in a trial of the OX40 agonist ivuxolimab. The rearrangement joins TRBV11-2 to TRBJ2-6, with D unclear. The CDR3 nucleotides read TGTGCCAGCAGCTTAGCTGGGGCCAACGTCCTGACTTTC. This sequence encodes CASSLAGANVLTF.